The sequence of this T cell receptor (beta chain) was determined in a study of CD8+CD57+ T cells in acquired aplastic anemia. For CDR3 and TCR beta VDJ profiling, genomic DNA was the template used. TCRdb reprocessed the reads with MiXCR, giving one entry per CDR3 protein. This sample has more than 150,000 distinct CDR3 sequences, with 48% found just once. Sequencing was done on patients that had shown CD8+CD57+ cell expansion by flow cytometry. The diagnosis in all patients was severe acquired aplastic anemia. Germline V gene data show CDR1 as MNHNS and CDR2 as SASEGT. V shed 7 bases and J 4 bases; nucleotides not matched to a gene: 17. The CDR3 is made up of 18 amino acids.

Sequencing was performed on sorted CD4+, CD8+, or CD8+CD57+ T cells (not recorded which) from PBMCs. V is TRBV6-1 and J is TRBJ2-7, with 12 bases fitting TRBD1. This TCR was recovered from a human donor with aplastic anemia. The CDR3 loop reads CASTGTGGKTGPLYEQYF. The CDR3 nucleotides are TGTGCCAGCACTGGGACAGGGGGCAAAACCGGCCCTCTTTACGAGCAGTACTTC.